The 23 T cell receptor beta chains listed next were all sequenced from one sample in a study of blood T cell repertoires in COVID-19. Profiling relied on immunoSEQ multiplex PCR, and the TCRdb table lists in-frame clones only, not all of them. Of more than 200,000 clones in the sample, over 75% were seen once. The sequenced sample consisted of peripheral blood. These receptors all stem from a man aged 50 to 59 with acute or convalescent COVID-19.

This clone came up once. This sequence joins TRBV18 and TRBJ1-2; D unresolved. Trimming took 0 bases from V and 1 from J, leaving 6 bases between them. The CDR3 loop spans 14 amino acids. Germline CDR1 KGHSH, CDR2 LQKENI. The CDR3 is CASSPPTYNYGYTF. The CDR3 bases are TGTGCCAGCTCACCACCGACTTATAACTATGGCTACACCTTC.

The chain combines TRBV5-1 with TRBJ1-2; D not certain. The germline V gene has CDR1 SGHRS and CDR2 YFSETQ. The CDR3 sequence is 16 residues long. The ends were cut back, 3 bases at V and 2 bases at J, with 17 bases in the middle. In nucleotides, the CDR3 is TGCGCCAGCAGCTCCGCGTACGGGGATTTCAACTATGGCTACACCTTC. It yields the protein CASSSAYGDFNYGYTF.

The genes are TRBV18 and TRBJ2-3; D unresolved. Germline V CDR1 and CDR2: KGHSH, LQKENI. This CDR3 comprises 15 residues. V gave up 2 bases and J gave up 0 bases, with 9 bases separating them. CDR3 DNA sequence: TGTGCCAGCTCACCAGCGGAGACTAGCACAGATACGCAGTATTTT. Its protein product is CASSPAETSTDTQYF.

The chain links TRBV5-1 to TRBJ2-1; tentatively, D is TRBD2 (5 bases). Trimming cost V 3 bases and J 9 bases, with 16 bases left between them. The CDR3 is made up of 14 amino acids. Looked up from germline, CDR1 is SGHRS and CDR2 is YFSETQ. This CDR3 reads CASSWATGEGEQFF. CDR3 bases: TGCGCCAGCAGCTGGGCAACCGGGGAAGGTGAGCAGTTCTTC.

This chain connects TRBV6-5 to TRBJ2-5; tentatively, D is TRBD2 (6 bases). The CDR3 runs to 11 residues. V shed 8 bases and J shed 5 bases, with 9 bases lying between them. Germline V CDR1 and CDR2: MNHEY, SVGAGI. The CDR3 region is CASRGMETQYF. DNA for the CDR3: TGTGCCAGCCGGGGGATGGAGACCCAGTACTTC.

This rearrangement joins TRBV4-1 to TRBJ1-4; 11 nucleotides line up with TRBD1. Germline trimming cut 0 bases from V and 8 bases from J; bases unmatched to any gene: 5. The CDR3 contains 16 residues. Germline loops: CDR1 MGHRA, CDR2 YSYEKL. In DNA form, the CDR3 reads TGCGCCAGCAGCCAAGATCGGACAGGGGGCTGGGAAAAACTGTTTTTT. Translated: CASSQDRTGGWEKLFF.

The chain employs TRBV7-2 and TRBJ2-7, with TRBD1 identical over 10 bases. V lost 5 bases, J lost 3 bases, and 7 bases stayed unmatched. The CDR3 is made up of 15 amino acids. Germline CDR1 reads SGHTA; CDR2 reads FQGNSA. The CDR3 nucleotides are TGTGCCAGCAGCCGCTTGGGGACAGGGGACTACGAGCAGTACTTC. Translating gives CASSRLGTGDYEQYF.

This chain uses TRBV18 with TRBJ2-4, with TRBD2 as a possible D gene (6 bases). This CDR3 region has 15 residues. With 2 bases removed from V and 8 bases from J, the gap between germline ends came to 16 bases. Germline CDR1 and CDR2: KGHSH and LQKENI. CDR3 amino acids: CASSPGGAWKHIQYF. The CDR3 nucleotides are TGTGCCAGCTCACCAGGCGGGGCATGGAAGCACATTCAGTACTTC.

Written as DNA, the CDR3 is TGTGCCAGTAGTCCGTGGACAGATCAGCCCCAGCATTTT. Protein: CASSPWTDQPQHF. The V call is TRBV19, the J call TRBJ1-5, with D possibly being TRBD1 (6 bases). V shed 5 bases and J shed 5 bases, with 10 bases lying between them. The CDR3 contains 13 residues. Germline assignment: CDR1 LNHDA and CDR2 SQIVND (reference sequence).

V gene TRBV7-3 combines with J gene TRBJ2-3; D might be TRBD2 (6 bases). V was cut by 2 bases and J by 1 base, with 7 bases left in between. The CDR3 is 14 residues long. Germline CDR1 is SGHTA and CDR2 is FQGTGA. CDR3 sequence (DNA): TGTGCCAGCAGCTTACGCGGGGGCACAGATACGCAGTATTTT. This translates into CASSLRGGTDTQYF.

This chain links TRBV6-5 with TRBJ1-4, with 9 bases that match TRBD1. Per the germline V gene, CDR1 is MNHEY and CDR2 is SVGAGI. The V segment lost 6 bases and the J segment 7 bases; nucleotides outside the gene matches: 6. This CDR3 has 14 residues. For the CDR3, the DNA is TGTGCCAGCAGCCTGGGACAGGGACGTGAAAAACTGTTTTTT. Its translation is CASSLGQGREKLFF.

The J gene is TRBJ2-5, the V gene TRBV19; 8 bases line up with TRBD1. V was clipped by 2 bases and J by 7 bases; unmatched bases: 6. This CDR3 region has 14 residues. Germline V gives CDR1 LNHDA, CDR2 SQIVND (reference sequence). The CDR3 DNA sequence: TGTGCCAGTAGTATACCCGAACAGGGGGGGACCCAGTACTTC. Its translation: CASSIPEQGGTQYF. The variable domain in full, completed from reference TRBV19 and TRBJ2-5, reads DGGITQSPKYLFRKEGQNVTLSCEQNLNHDAMYWYRQDPGQGLRLIYYSQIVNDFQKGDIAEGYSVSREKKESFPLTVTSAQKNPTAFYLCASSIPEQGGTQYFGPGTRLLVL.

This clone is a singleton in its sample. This chain connects TRBV2 to TRBJ2-7; 7 bases fit TRBD1. Unmatched junction bases numbered 14, after V lost 6 bases and J lost 6 bases. The CDR3 contains 15 residues. CDR1 and CDR2 from the germline V gene are SNHLY and FYNNEI. Here the CDR3 DNA reads TGTGCCAGCAGGGCCCGGGACAGAGGAATGGGCGAGCAGTACTTC. It translates to CASRARDRGMGEQYF.

In its sample, this clone was seen once. The CDR3 sequence is CASSQGEDNGYTF. The CDR3 region has the DNA TGTGCCAGCTCACAAGGGGAAGATAATGGCTACACCTTC. The chain is built from TRBV18 and TRBJ1-2, with TRBD1 as a possible D gene (5 bases). Germline V CDR1 and CDR2: KGHSH, LQKENI. V shed 4 bases and J shed 6 bases, with 12 bases lying between them. The CDR3 is 13 residues long.

The V and J genes are TRBV10-3 and TRBJ1-1, with D perhaps matching TRBD1 (5 bases). V was pared by 5 bases and J by 1 base, with 8 bases between. The CDR3 is 13 amino acids. Germline assignment: CDR1 ENHRY and CDR2 SYGVKD. The CDR3: CAISRQSNTEAFF. The DNA for the CDR3 is TGTGCCATCAGTAGACAGTCGAACACTGAAGCTTTCTTT.

V gene TRBV25-1 combines with J gene TRBJ2-3; D uncertain. Germline CDR1 is MGHDK and CDR2 is SYGVNS. This CDR3 spans 13 amino acids. Trimming left V 3 bases short and J 3 bases short, with 7 bases between. CDR3 region: CASSDRVTDTQYF. The CDR3, as DNA: TGTGCCAGCAGTGATCGGGTTACAGATACGCAGTATTTT.

The chain has TRBV14 and TRBJ2-2; 7 bases map to TRBD2. V lost 4 bases to trimming and J lost 5 bases; unmatched junction nucleotides: 10. Germline assignment: CDR1 SGHDN and CDR2 FVKESK. The length of the CDR3 is 16 residues. In nucleotides, the CDR3 is TGTGCCAGCAGCCCGACTAGCCCCATCAGGACCGGGGAGCTGTTTTTT. Its translation: CASSPTSPIRTGELFF. The full variable domain, completed using reference TRBV14 and TRBJ2-2, is EAGVTQFPSHSVIEKGQTVTLRCDPISGHDNLYWYRRVMGKEIKFLLHFVKESKQDESGMPNNRFLAERTGGTYSTLKVQPAELEDSGVYFCASSPTSPIRTGELFFGEGSRLTVL.

As DNA, the CDR3 is TGTGCCAGCACCCGACAAGACTATGGCTACACCTTC. Encoded protein: CASTRQDYGYTF. The rearrangement uses TRBV28 and TRBJ1-2; D is undetermined. V lost 7 bases and J 3 bases, leaving 9 bases between the germline ends. Germline V lookup: CDR1 MDHEN, CDR2 SYDVKM. The CDR3 spans 12 residues.

The chain uses TRBV6-5 and TRBJ2-5; D is ambiguous. The V gene's germline CDR1 is MNHEY and CDR2 SVGAGI. The CDR3 runs 13 residues. With 6 bases removed from V and 7 bases from J, the gap between germline ends came to 15 bases. The CDR3 coding sequence is TGTGCCAGCAGAACAGAAGTGGTAGGGACCCAGTACTTC. Its translation is CASRTEVVGTQYF.

The chain couples TRBV6-5 to TRBJ1-6; D remains unclear. The germline V gene encodes CDR1 MNHEY and CDR2 SVGAGI. The length of the CDR3 is 16 residues. Trimming pared 0 bases from V and 10 bases from J, leaving 16 bases between. The CDR3 is CASSYSRSGSGSPLHF. Here the CDR3 DNA reads TGTGCCAGCAGTTACTCGAGATCTGGATCGGGGTCACCCCTCCACTTT.

The chain employs TRBV3-1 (or the pseudogene TRBV3-2) and TRBJ2-2, with 11 nucleotides matching TRBD2. V trimming: 2 bases; J trimming: 6 bases; junction bases outside the gene matches: 2. The CDR3 extends over 15 amino acids. From germline, CDR1 is LGHDT and CDR2 YNNKEL (reference sequence). This chain's CDR3 is CASSQIAGGPGELFF. As DNA, the CDR3 is TGTGCCAGCAGCCAAATAGCGGGGGGGCCCGGGGAGCTGTTTTTT.

This rearrangement joins TRBV9 to TRBJ1-5; perhaps TRBD1 as D (6 bases). V was shortened by 4 bases and J by 4 bases, with 12 bases between the two germline ends. The CDR3 spans 14 residues. Germline lookup yields CDR1 SGDLS and CDR2 YYNGEE. The CDR3 reads CASSPGQLNQPQHF. The CDR3 nucleotides read TGTGCCAGCAGCCCCGGACAGCTTAATCAGCCCCAGCATTTT.

The gene calls are TRBV6-5 and TRBJ2-5, with a weak D call TRBD1 (6 bases). Germline V gene sequence: CDR1 MNHEY, CDR2 SVGAGI. Trimming stripped 0 bases from V and 4 bases from J, with 12 bases between. The CDR3 is made up of 15 amino acids. CDR3 amino acids: CASSYSTGTPETQYF. In DNA, the CDR3 is TGTGCCAGCAGTTACTCTACAGGGACCCCAGAGACCCAGTACTTC.